A single sample gave rise to the 28 T cell receptor beta chains below, sequenced in a study of cytomegalovirus exposure and HLA in healthy donors. PCR primers comprised 60 Vbeta and 13 Jbeta primers. Some clones are missing from TCRdb's copy, which holds only in-frame ones; the method was immunoSEQ multiplex PCR. Of around 270,000 clones listed, over 70% are singletons. Sequenced: PBMCs. Receptors originate from a girl aged 2 to 10 in good health and CMV-seronegative.

The rearrangement links TRBV9 to TRBJ2-3, with 8 positions matching TRBD2. CDR1 is SGDLS, CDR2 YYNGEE, per germline. The V segment lost 2 bases and the J segment 4 bases; nucleotides outside the gene matches: 9. The CDR3 has 16 residues. CDR3 residues: CASSVALRGAADTQYF. The CDR3 DNA sequence: TGTGCCAGCAGCGTGGCTTTGCGGGGGGCAGCAGATACGCAGTATTTT. Complete variable domain (other parts from reference TRBV9 and TRBJ2-3): DSGVTQTPKHLITATGQRVTLRCSPRSGDLSVYWYQQSLDQGLQFLIQYYNGEERAKGNILERFSAQQFPDLHSELNLSSLELGDSALYFCASSVALRGAADTQYFGPGTRLTVL.

Worth noting for this clone: This sample also contains other DNA sequences that code for the same CDR3. The chain joins TRBV5-1 to TRBJ2-1, with 10 bases matching TRBD2. With V trimmed by 0 bases and J by 6 bases, 3 bases remained unmatched. This CDR3 is 15 amino acids long. Germline CDR1 and CDR2: SGHRS and YFSETQ. CDR3 DNA sequence: TGCGCCAGCAGCTTGGGTTTAGCGGGGGGCAATGAGCAGTTCTTC. Its translation is CASSLGLAGGNEQFF.

This clone was counted a few times. The chain is built from TRBV2 and TRBJ2-7; D uncertain. The V gene lost 4 bases and the J gene lost 5 bases, with 9 bases spanning the gap. The CDR3 consists of 12 residues. Germline CDR1 reads SNHLY; CDR2 reads FYNNEI. CDR3 bases: TGTGCCAGCAGTGTTACCGGTAACGAGCAGTACTTC. Protein sequence: CASSVTGNEQYF.

The chain links TRBV30 to TRBJ1-6, with TRBD1 as a possible D gene (5 bases). V lost 3 bases to trimming and J lost 4 bases, with 13 bases between them. CDR3 length: 15 amino acids. Per the germline V gene, CDR1 is GTSNPN and CDR2 is SVGIG (reference sequence). CDR3 bases: TGTGCCTGGAGGCTTGTGGGGCGTTATAATTCACCCCTCCACTTT. This codes for CAWRLVGRYNSPLHF.

The CDR3: CASSQVNGGNIFTGELFF. CDR3 nucleotides: TGCGCCAGCAGCCAAGTAAACGGCGGAAATATTTTCACCGGGGAGCTGTTTTTT. J is TRBJ2-2 and V is TRBV4-1; D remains ambiguous. CDR3 length: 18 residues. The V and J ends lost 1 base and 4 bases respectively, with 19 bases between them. The V gene's germline CDR1 is MGHRA and CDR2 YSYEKL.

This chain links TRBV6-6 with TRBJ2-1; 7 bases fit TRBD2. V dropped 0 bases and J dropped 10; count of bases not matched to a gene: 6. CDR1 and CDR2 (germline): MNHNY, SVGAGI (reference sequence). This CDR3 spans 14 amino acids. The CDR3 reads CASSYSGGRYEQFF. The DNA of the CDR3 is TGTGCCAGCAGTTACTCGGGAGGGAGGTACGAGCAGTTCTTC.

Remarks on this clone: An end of the junction does not agree with germline; a read error may underlie this. V usage is TRBV7-9 and J usage is TRBJ1-2; a weak D match, TRBD1 (5 bases). CDR1 and CDR2 from the germline V gene are SEHNR and FQNEAQ (reference sequence). The CDR3 is 13 amino acids. The CDR3 is CSSTAGKADGYTF. The CDR3 DNA reads TGTTCCAGCACAGCAGGGAAGGCGGATGGCTACACCTTC.

The CDR3 nucleotides read TGTGCCAGCAGGCGCTCCCAGGGCAACTATGGCTACACCTTC. The encoded protein is CASRRSQGNYGYTF. The gene calls are TRBV6-1 and TRBJ1-2, with D possibly TRBD1 on 5 matching bases. This CDR3 spans 14 amino acids. The V and J ends lost 6 bases and 2 bases respectively, with 13 bases between them. Germline V gene data show CDR1 as MNHNS and CDR2 as SASEGT.

The chain combines TRBV6-5 with TRBJ2-3; 7 positions agree with TRBD2. Germline-derived CDR1 and CDR2 are MNHEY and SVGAGI. The CDR3 runs to 15 residues. Unmatched junction bases numbered 8, after V lost 8 bases and J lost 0 bases. The CDR3 sequence: CASSLGGTSTDTQYF. Written as DNA, the CDR3 is TGTGCCAGCTCCCTCGGGGGGACTAGCACAGATACGCAGTATTTT.

CDR3 sequence: CSAERGSGAVGELFF. As DNA, the CDR3 is TGCAGCGCTGAGCGGGGTAGCGGGGCTGTCGGGGAGCTGTTTTTT. The J gene is TRBJ2-2, the V gene TRBV29-1; 8 bases match TRBD2. Germline lookup yields CDR1 SQVTM and CDR2 ANQGSEA. V shed 7 bases, J shed 7 bases, and the junction held 14 bases outside the gene matches. There are 15 residues in the CDR3.

A word on this clone: The junction differs from germline at one of its ends, possibly a read error. The chain joins TRBV7-9 to TRBJ2-7, with D perhaps TRBD1 (5 bases). There are 15 residues in the CDR3. CDR1 is SEHNR, CDR2 FQNEAQ, per germline (reference sequence). In DNA form, the CDR3 reads TGTTCCAGCAGCTTAGTCGGCCAGGGAACAGACGAGCAGTACTTC. This sequence encodes CSSSLVGQGTDEQYF. The full variable domain, with the rest looked up from reference TRBV7-9 and TRBJ2-7, is DTGVSQNPRHKITKRGQNVTFRCDPISEHNRLYWYRQTLGQGPEFLTYFQNEAQLEKSRLLSDRFSAERPKGSFSTLEIQRTEQGDSAMYLCSSSLVGQGTDEQYFGPGTRLTVT.

This sequence joins TRBV9 and TRBJ2-1, with TRBD2 matching over 8 bases. The germline V gene encodes CDR1 SGDLS and CDR2 YYNGEE. The CDR3 length is 16 residues. V gave up 3 bases and J gave up 0 bases; unmatched junction bases: 5. CDR3 sequence (DNA): TGTGCCAGCAGCGGGGTAGCGGGGCGCTCCTACAATGAGCAGTTCTTC. Translated, it gives CASSGVAGRSYNEQFF.

The CDR3: CASIPIGDNFYNEQFF. For the CDR3, the DNA is TGTGCCAGCATCCCGATAGGAGATAACTTCTACAATGAGCAGTTCTTC. The chain recombines TRBV28 with TRBJ2-1; unclear D gene. V was clipped by 7 bases and J by 3 bases, with 19 bases between them. This CDR3 region has 16 residues. CDR1 is MDHEN and CDR2 is SYDVKM in the germline V gene.

The rearrangement links TRBV5-5 to TRBJ1-4; 9 nucleotides match TRBD1. V was clipped by 0 bases and J by 2 bases; unmatched bases: 8. In germline, CDR1 is SGHKS, CDR2 YYEKEE (reference sequence). The CDR3 is 18 amino acids. CDR3 nucleotide sequence: TGTGCCAGCAGCTTGGAAGTGGGGACAGGGCTTACTAATGAAAAACTGTTTTTT. This translates into CASSLEVGTGLTNEKLFF. The full variable domain, completed using reference TRBV5-5 and TRBJ1-4, is DAGVTQSPTHLIKTRGQQVTLRCSPISGHKSVSWYQQVLGQGPQFIFQYYEKEERGRGNFPDRFSARQFPNYSSELNVNALLLGDSALYLCASSLEVGTGLTNEKLFFGSGTQLSVL.

This chain uses TRBV28 with TRBJ1-1, with unresolved D. There are 16 residues in the CDR3. V shed 7 bases and J shed 1 base, with 19 bases lying between them. In germline, CDR1 is MDHEN, CDR2 SYDVKM. The CDR3 sequence: CASTLGGPFSNTEAFF. The CDR3 DNA follows: TGTGCCAGCACCCTCGGAGGACCATTCTCGAACACTGAAGCTTTCTTT. The entire variable domain, with the rest obtained from reference TRBV28 and TRBJ1-1, is as follows: DVKVTQSSRYLVKRTGEKVFLECVQDMDHENMFWYRQDPGLGLRLIYFSYDVKMKEKGDIPEGYSVSREKKERFSLILESASTNQTSMYLCASTLGGPFSNTEAFFGQGTRLTVV.

The chain joins TRBV19 to TRBJ2-1; D is perhaps TRBD2 (6 bases). The CDR3 is made up of 13 amino acids. CDR1 and CDR2 (germline): LNHDA, SQIVND (reference sequence). The V and J ends lost 8 bases and 7 bases respectively, with 15 bases between them. The CDR3, as DNA: TGTGCCAGTGGCCCGGGAGTCGGGAATGAGCAGTTCTTC. This codes for CASGPGVGNEQFF.

J is TRBJ1-1 and V is TRBV5-6, with D possibly matching TRBD1 (5 bases). Germline CDR1 and CDR2: SGHDT and YYEEEE. This CDR3 region has 13 residues. With 0 bases removed from V and 3 bases from J, the gap between germline ends came to 6 bases. The CDR3 protein is CASSLVGDTEAFF. The CDR3 nucleotides read TGTGCCAGCAGCTTGGTAGGGGACACTGAAGCTTTCTTT. The variable domain in full, completed from reference TRBV5-6 and TRBJ1-1, reads DAGVTQSPTHLIKTRGQQVTLRCSPKSGHDTVSWYQQALGQGPQFIFQYYEEEERQRGNFPDRFSGHQFPNYSSELNVNALLLGDSALYLCASSLVGDTEAFFGQGTRLTVV.

The V call is TRBV28, the J call TRBJ2-7; TRBD1 might be the D (6 bases). The length of the CDR3 is 15 residues. Looked up from germline, CDR1 is MDHEN and CDR2 is SYDVKM. The germline V and J ends were trimmed by 0 bases and 5 bases, with 14 bases remaining between them. The CDR3 region has the DNA TGTGCCAGCAGTTTATGGCAGGGGCGTTTCAACGAGCAGTACTTC. Translating it yields CASSLWQGRFNEQYF.

CDR3 coding DNA: TGTGCCAGCAGCTCGGGCGATAAGGGGGTGGGGGAGCAGTACTTC. Translating it yields CASSSGDKGVGEQYF. The J gene is TRBJ2-7, the V gene TRBV5-4; the D gene is possibly TRBD1 (6 bases). The V end was cut by 3 bases, the J end by 7 bases, with 20 bases between. The CDR3 consists of 15 residues. CDR1 and CDR2 from the germline V gene are SGHNT and YYREEE (reference sequence).

J is TRBJ1-2 and V is TRBV29-1; tentatively, D is TRBD1 (5 bases). Per the germline V gene, CDR1 is SQVTM and CDR2 is ANQGSEA. The CDR3 runs to 13 residues. The ends were cut back, 4 bases at V and 3 bases at J, with 12 bases in the middle. The CDR3 region is CSVVSGGDYGYTF. The DNA for the CDR3 is TGCAGCGTTGTTTCGGGGGGGGACTATGGCTACACCTTC.

The chain recombines TRBV29-1 with TRBJ2-4; 7 nucleotides line up with TRBD2. Germline V lookup: CDR1 SQVTM, CDR2 ANQGSEA. J lost 5 bases, V lost 0 bases, and 4 bases had no gene match. The CDR3 is made up of 14 amino acids. CDR3 loop: CSVEDGLAENIQYF. Written as DNA, the CDR3 is TGCAGCGTTGAAGATGGGCTAGCGGAAAACATTCAGTACTTC.

V usage is TRBV28 and J usage is TRBJ2-5, with 8 bases aligning to TRBD1. Germline V gene lookup returns CDR1 MDHEN and CDR2 SYDVKM. The CDR3 is 15 residues long. V dropped 8 bases and J dropped 3; count of bases not matched to a gene: 11. For the CDR3, the DNA is TGTGCCAGCGGACAACAGGGGGTTTGGGAAGAGACCCAGTACTTC. This sequence encodes CASGQQGVWEETQYF.

This chain links TRBV10-3 with TRBJ1-5, with a possible D match to TRBD1 (5 bases). The CDR3 extends over 15 amino acids. The ends were cut back, 7 bases at V and 2 bases at J, with 15 bases in the middle. Germline V gene data show CDR1 as ENHRY and CDR2 as SYGVKD. The CDR3 coding sequence is TGTGCCATCACGCTTGGCGGGACTCGCAATCAGCCCCAGCATTTT. It specifies CAITLGGTRNQPQHF.

The chain joins TRBV7-9 to TRBJ2-3; 13 nucleotides align to TRBD2. The CDR3 length is 19 residues. Germline trimming cut 6 bases from V and 0 bases from J; bases unmatched to any gene: 12. Germline V gene lookup returns CDR1 SEHNR and CDR2 FQNEAQ (reference sequence). CDR3 DNA sequence: TGTGCCAGCAGGTCCGGACTAGCGGGGGAATATTCTAGCACAGATACGCAGTATTTT. Residues: CASRSGLAGEYSSTDTQYF.

The chain has TRBV5-1 and TRBJ2-1; 9 positions match TRBD2. The CDR3 runs 16 residues. V lost 0 bases and J lost 8; bases outside the gene matches: 9. Per the germline V gene, CDR1 is SGHRS and CDR2 is YFSETQ. The DNA of the CDR3 is TGCGCCAGCAGCTTGGCAGCGGGAGGCCTAGCCGATGAGCAGTTCTTC. This translates into CASSLAAGGLADEQFF.

The chain joins TRBV10-3 to TRBJ2-2; 9 bases match TRBD2. CDR3 size: 18 residues. Losses at the gene ends were 0 bases for V and 8 bases for J; bases not matched to a gene: 13. CDR1 is ENHRY and CDR2 is SYGVKD in the germline V gene. CDR3 amino acids: CAISESTVGLAGLGELFF. CDR3 DNA sequence: TGTGCCATCAGTGAGTCCACGGTCGGCCTAGCGGGATTGGGGGAGCTGTTTTTT.

The chain carries TRBV2 and TRBJ2-3; 9 nucleotides line up with TRBD2. Germline-derived CDR1 and CDR2 are SNHLY and FYNNEI. This CDR3 is 18 amino acids long. Trimming cost V 3 bases and J 0 bases; bases outside gene matches: 10. The DNA for the CDR3 is TGTGCCAGCAGTGATTTAGCGGGGGTCACGTCTAGCACAGATACGCAGTATTTT. It translates to CASSDLAGVTSSTDTQYF.

This clone occurred once. V is TRBV10-3 and J is TRBJ2-2; TRBD2 agrees at 7 bases. The V and J ends lost 0 bases and 6 bases, in that order; junction bases with no gene match: 7. The CDR3 extends over 16 amino acids. Per germline, CDR1 ENHRY and CDR2 SYGVKD. CDR3 in amino acids: CAISESSGGDAGELFF. CDR3 coding DNA: TGTGCCATCAGTGAGTCATCGGGAGGAGACGCCGGGGAGCTGTTTTTT.